This T cell receptor (beta chain) derives from a study of blood T cell repertoires in COVID-19. V was clipped by 7 bases and J by 6 bases, with 9 bases between them. The CDR3 covers 12 residues. Germline CDR1 MNHEY, CDR2 SVGAGI. Profiling relied on immunoSEQ multiplex PCR, and the TCRdb table lists in-frame clones only, not all of them. The repertoire holds about 200,000 clones, with roughly 79% as singletons. The sample taken for sequencing was PBMCs or T cells enriched from blood (not recorded which). The sequence was collected from a man in his forties or fifties who had recovered from COVID-19. The V and J genes are TRBV6-5 and TRBJ2-2, with D possibly being TRBD2 (5 bases). This CDR3 reads CASTEGAGELFF. The CDR3 DNA is TGTGCCAGCACCGAGGGAGCCGGGGAGCTGTTTTTT.